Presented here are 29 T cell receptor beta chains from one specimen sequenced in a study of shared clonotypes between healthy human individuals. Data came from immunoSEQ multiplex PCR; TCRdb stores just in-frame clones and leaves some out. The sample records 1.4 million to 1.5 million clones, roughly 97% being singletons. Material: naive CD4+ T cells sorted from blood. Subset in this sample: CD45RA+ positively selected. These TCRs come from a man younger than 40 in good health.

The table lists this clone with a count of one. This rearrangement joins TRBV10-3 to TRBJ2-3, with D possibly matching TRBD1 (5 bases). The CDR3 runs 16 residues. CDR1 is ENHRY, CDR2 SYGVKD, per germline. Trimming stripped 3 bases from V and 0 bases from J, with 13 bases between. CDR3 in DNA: TGTGCCATCAGTGATTTTCGGACATCTAGCACAGATACGCAGTATTTT. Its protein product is CAISDFRTSSTDTQYF.

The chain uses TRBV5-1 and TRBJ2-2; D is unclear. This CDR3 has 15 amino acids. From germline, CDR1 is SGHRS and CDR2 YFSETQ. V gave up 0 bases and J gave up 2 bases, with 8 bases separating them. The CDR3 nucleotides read TGCGCCAGCAGCTTGGCCGTTGGAAACACCGGGGAGCTGTTTTTT. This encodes CASSLAVGNTGELFF.

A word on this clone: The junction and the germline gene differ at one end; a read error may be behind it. The CDR3 DNA is TGTGCCAGCAGCGCAACAGCGGGACAGGGGGATGGAACTAGTGAAAAACTGTTTTTT. The encoded protein is CASSATAGQGDGTSEKLFF. This chain connects TRBV9 to TRBJ1-4; 11 bases match TRBD1. The CDR3 runs 19 residues. Looked up from germline, CDR1 is SGDLS and CDR2 is YYNGEE.

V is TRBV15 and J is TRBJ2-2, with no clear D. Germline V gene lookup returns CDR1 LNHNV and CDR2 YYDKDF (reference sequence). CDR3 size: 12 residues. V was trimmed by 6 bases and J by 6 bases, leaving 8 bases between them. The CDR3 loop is CATRAVPGELFF. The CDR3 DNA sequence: TGTGCCACCAGAGCTGTTCCCGGGGAGCTGTTTTTT. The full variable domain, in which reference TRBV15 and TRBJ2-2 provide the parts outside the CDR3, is DAMVIQNPRYQVTQFGKPVTLSCSQTLNHNVMYWYQQKSSQAPKLLFHYYDKDFNNEADTPDNFQSRRPNTSFCFLDIRSPGLGDTAMYLCATRAVPGELFFGEGSRLTVL.

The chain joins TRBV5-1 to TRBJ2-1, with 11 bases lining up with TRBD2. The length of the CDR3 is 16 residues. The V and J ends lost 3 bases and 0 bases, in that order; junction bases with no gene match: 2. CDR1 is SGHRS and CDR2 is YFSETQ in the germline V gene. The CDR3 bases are TGCGCCAGCAGCTCGGGACTAGCGGACTCCTACAATGAGCAGTTCTTC. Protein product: CASSSGLADSYNEQFF.

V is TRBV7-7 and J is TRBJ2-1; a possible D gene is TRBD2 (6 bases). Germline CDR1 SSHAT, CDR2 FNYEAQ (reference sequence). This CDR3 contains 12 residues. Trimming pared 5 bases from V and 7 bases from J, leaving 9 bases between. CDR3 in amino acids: CASSEGGNEQFF. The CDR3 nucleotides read TGTGCCAGCAGCGAGGGAGGAAATGAGCAGTTCTTC. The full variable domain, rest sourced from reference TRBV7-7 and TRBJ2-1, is GAGVSQSPRYKVTKRGQDVTLRCDPISSHATLYWYQQALGQGPEFLTYFNYEAQPDKSGLPSDRFSAERPEGSISTLTIQRTEQRDSAMYRCASSEGGNEQFFGPGTRLTVL.

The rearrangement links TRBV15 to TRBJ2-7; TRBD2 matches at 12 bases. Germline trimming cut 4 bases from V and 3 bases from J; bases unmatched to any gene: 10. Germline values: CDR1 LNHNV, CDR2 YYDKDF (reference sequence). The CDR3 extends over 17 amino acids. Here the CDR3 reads CATSNVIGLAGFYEQYF. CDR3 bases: TGTGCCACCAGCAACGTCATAGGACTAGCGGGATTCTACGAGCAGTACTTC.

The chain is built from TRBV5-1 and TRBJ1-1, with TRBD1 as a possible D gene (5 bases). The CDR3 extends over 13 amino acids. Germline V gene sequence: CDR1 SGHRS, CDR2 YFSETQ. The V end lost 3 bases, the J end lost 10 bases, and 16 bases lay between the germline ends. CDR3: CASSSGTETGAFF. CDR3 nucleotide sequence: TGCGCCAGCAGCTCCGGGACGGAAACGGGAGCTTTCTTT. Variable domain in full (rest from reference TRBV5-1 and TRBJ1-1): KAGVTQTPRYLIKTRGQQVTLSCSPISGHRSVSWYQQTPGQGLQFLFEYFSETQRNKGNFPGRFSGRQFSNSRSEMNVSTLELGDSALYLCASSSGTETGAFFGQGTRLTVV.

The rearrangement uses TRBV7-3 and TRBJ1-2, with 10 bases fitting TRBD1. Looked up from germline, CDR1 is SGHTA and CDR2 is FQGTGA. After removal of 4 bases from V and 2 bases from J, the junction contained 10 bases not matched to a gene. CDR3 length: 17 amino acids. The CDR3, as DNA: TGTGCCAGCAGCTCCGAACCCCAGACAGGGGGCAACTATGGCTACACCTTC. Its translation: CASSSEPQTGGNYGYTF.

CDR3 DNA sequence: TGCGCCAGCAGCTTGGGGACTTACTGGGCAGAGGTCTATGGCTACACCTTC. Its protein is CASSLGTYWAEVYGYTF. This chain uses TRBV5-1 with TRBJ1-2; D is undetermined. Looked up from germline, CDR1 is SGHRS and CDR2 is YFSETQ. The CDR3 has 17 residues. The V and J ends lost 0 bases and 4 bases respectively, with 19 bases between them.

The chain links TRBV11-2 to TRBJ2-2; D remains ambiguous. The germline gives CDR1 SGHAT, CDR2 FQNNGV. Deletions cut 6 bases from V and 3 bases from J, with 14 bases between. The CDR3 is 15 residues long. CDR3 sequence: CASSPRSSHTGELFF. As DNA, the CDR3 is TGTGCCAGCAGTCCTCGTAGCTCCCACACCGGGGAGCTGTTTTTT.

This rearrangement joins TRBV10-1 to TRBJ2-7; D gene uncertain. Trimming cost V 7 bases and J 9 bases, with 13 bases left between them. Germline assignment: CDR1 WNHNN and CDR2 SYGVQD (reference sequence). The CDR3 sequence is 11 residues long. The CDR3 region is CASNLGWRQYF. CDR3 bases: TGCGCCAGCAACTTGGGGTGGAGGCAGTACTTC.

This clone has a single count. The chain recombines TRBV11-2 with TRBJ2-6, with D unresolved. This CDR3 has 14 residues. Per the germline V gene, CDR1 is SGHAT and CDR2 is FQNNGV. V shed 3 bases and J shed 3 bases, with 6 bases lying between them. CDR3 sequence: CASSFGFGANVLTF. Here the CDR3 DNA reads TGTGCCAGCAGCTTTGGGTTTGGGGCCAACGTCCTGACTTTC.

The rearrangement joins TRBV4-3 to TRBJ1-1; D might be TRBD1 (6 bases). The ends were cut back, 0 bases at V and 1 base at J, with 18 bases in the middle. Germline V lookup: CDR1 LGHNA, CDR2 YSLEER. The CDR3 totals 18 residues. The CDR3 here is CASSQDWIRGEGNTEAFF. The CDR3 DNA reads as TGCGCCAGCAGCCAAGATTGGATCAGGGGCGAGGGGAACACTGAAGCTTTCTTT.

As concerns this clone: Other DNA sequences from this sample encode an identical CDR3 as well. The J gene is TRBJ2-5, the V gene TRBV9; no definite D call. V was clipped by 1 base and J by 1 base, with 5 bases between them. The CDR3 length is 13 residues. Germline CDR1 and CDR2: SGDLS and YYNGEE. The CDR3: CASSVSGQETQYF. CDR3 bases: TGTGCCAGCAGCGTATCAGGCCAAGAGACCCAGTACTTC. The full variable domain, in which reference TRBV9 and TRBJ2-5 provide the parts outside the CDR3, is DSGVTQTPKHLITATGQRVTLRCSPRSGDLSVYWYQQSLDQGLQFLIQYYNGEERAKGNILERFSAQQFPDLHSELNLSSLELGDSALYFCASSVSGQETQYFGPGTRLLVL.

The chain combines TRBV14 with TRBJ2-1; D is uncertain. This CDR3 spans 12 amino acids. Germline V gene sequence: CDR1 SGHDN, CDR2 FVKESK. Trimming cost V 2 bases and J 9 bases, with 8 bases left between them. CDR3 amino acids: CASSQPTSEQFF. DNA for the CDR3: TGTGCCAGCAGCCAACCGACGAGTGAGCAGTTCTTC.

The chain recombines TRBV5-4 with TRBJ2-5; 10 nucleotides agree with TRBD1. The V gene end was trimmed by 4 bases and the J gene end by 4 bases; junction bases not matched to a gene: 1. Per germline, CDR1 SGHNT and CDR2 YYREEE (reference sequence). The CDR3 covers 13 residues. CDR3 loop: CASSGQGGETQYF. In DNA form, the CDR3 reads TGTGCCAGCAGCGGACAGGGGGGAGAGACCCAGTACTTC.

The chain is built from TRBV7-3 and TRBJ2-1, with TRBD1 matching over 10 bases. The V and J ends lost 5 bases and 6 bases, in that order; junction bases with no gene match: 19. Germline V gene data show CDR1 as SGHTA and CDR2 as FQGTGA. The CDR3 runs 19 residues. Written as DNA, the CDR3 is TGTGCCAGCAGCCCCCTGGTCGGGACAGGGGTTATATCTCGCAATGAGCAGTTCTTC. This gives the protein CASSPLVGTGVISRNEQFF.

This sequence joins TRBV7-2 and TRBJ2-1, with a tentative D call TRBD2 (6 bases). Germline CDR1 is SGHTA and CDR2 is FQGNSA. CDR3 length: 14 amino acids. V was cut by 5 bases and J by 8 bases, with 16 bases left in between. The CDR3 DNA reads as TGTGCCAGCAGCCCGACCCGGGTAGCGGATGAGCAGTTCTTC. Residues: CASSPTRVADEQFF.

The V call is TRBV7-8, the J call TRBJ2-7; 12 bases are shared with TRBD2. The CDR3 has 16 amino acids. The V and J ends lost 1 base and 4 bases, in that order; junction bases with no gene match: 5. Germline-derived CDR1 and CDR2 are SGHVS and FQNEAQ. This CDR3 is CASSLGLAGAPYEQYF. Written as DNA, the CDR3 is TGTGCCAGCAGCTTAGGACTAGCGGGAGCCCCATACGAGCAGTACTTC.

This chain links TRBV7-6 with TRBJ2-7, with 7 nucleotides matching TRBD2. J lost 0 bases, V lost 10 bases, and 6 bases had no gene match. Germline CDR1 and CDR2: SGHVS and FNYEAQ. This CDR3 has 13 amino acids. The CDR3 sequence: CATSRGDSYEQYF. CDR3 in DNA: TGTGCCACCTCTCGGGGGGACTCCTACGAGCAGTACTTC.

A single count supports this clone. The CDR3 region has the DNA TGTGCCAGCAGCCCAGCAAGTATTGGAAACACCATATATTTT. Translated, it gives CASSPASIGNTIYF. The chain couples TRBV6-5 to TRBJ1-3; D unresolved. The germline V and J ends were trimmed by 6 bases and 3 bases, with 12 bases remaining between them. Germline V gene lookup returns CDR1 MNHEY and CDR2 SVGAGI. The length of the CDR3 is 14 residues.

The CDR3 is CASSLDWGSNQPQHF. The CDR3 DNA is TGTGCCAGCAGCTTAGATTGGGGGAGCAATCAGCCCCAGCATTTT. This rearrangement joins TRBV11-2 to TRBJ1-5, with a possible D match to TRBD1 (5 bases). Germline V gene lookup returns CDR1 SGHAT and CDR2 FQNNGV. V dropped 0 bases and J dropped 1 base, with 7 bases sitting between them. CDR3 length: 15 residues.

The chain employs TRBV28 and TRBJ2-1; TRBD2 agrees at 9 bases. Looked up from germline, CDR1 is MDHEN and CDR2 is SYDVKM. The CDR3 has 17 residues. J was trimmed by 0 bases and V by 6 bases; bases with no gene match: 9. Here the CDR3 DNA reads TGTGCCAGCAGCTTTATTAGCGGGAGTGGCTCCTACAATGAGCAGTTCTTC. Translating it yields CASSFISGSGSYNEQFF.

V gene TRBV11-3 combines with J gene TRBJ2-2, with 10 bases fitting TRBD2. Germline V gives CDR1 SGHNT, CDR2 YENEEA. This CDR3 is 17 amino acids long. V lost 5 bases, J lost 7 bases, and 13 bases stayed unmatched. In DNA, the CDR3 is TGTGCCAGCAGCCCCCGGGGAGCGGGAGGGCGACACGGGGAGCTGTTTTTT. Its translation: CASSPRGAGGRHGELFF. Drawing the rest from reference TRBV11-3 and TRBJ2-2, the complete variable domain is EAGVVQSPRYKIIEKKQPVAFWCNPISGHNTLYWYLQNLGQGPELLIRYENEEAVDDSQLPKDRFSAERLKGVDSTLKIQPAELGDSAVYLCASSPRGAGGRHGELFFGEGSRLTVL.

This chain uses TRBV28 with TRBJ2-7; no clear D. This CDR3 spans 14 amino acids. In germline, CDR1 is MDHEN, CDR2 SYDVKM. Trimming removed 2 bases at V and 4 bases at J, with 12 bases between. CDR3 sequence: CASSLEYKWYEQYF. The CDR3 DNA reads TGTGCCAGCAGTTTAGAGTATAAGTGGTACGAGCAGTACTTC.

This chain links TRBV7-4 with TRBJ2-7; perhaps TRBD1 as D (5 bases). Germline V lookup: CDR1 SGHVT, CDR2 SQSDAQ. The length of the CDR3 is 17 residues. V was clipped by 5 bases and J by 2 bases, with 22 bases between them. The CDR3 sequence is CASSPRSMQGRAYEQYF. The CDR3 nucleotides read TGTGCCAGCAGCCCTAGGAGCATGCAGGGTAGGGCCTACGAGCAGTACTTC.

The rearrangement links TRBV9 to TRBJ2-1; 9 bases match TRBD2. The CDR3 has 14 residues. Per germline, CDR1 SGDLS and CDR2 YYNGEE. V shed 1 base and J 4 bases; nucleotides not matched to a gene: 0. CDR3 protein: CASSVSGRYNEQFF. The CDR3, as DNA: TGTGCCAGCAGCGTAAGCGGGAGGTACAATGAGCAGTTCTTC.

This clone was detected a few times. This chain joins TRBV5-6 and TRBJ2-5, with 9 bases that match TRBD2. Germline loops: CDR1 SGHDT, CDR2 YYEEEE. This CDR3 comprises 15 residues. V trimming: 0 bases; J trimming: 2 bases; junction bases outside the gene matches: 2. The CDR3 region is CASSLVSGRQETQYF. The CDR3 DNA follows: TGTGCCAGCAGCTTGGTTAGCGGGAGACAAGAGACCCAGTACTTC. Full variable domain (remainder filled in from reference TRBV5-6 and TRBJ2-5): DAGVTQSPTHLIKTRGQQVTLRCSPKSGHDTVSWYQQALGQGPQFIFQYYEEEERQRGNFPDRFSGHQFPNYSSELNVNALLLGDSALYLCASSLVSGRQETQYFGPGTRLLVL.